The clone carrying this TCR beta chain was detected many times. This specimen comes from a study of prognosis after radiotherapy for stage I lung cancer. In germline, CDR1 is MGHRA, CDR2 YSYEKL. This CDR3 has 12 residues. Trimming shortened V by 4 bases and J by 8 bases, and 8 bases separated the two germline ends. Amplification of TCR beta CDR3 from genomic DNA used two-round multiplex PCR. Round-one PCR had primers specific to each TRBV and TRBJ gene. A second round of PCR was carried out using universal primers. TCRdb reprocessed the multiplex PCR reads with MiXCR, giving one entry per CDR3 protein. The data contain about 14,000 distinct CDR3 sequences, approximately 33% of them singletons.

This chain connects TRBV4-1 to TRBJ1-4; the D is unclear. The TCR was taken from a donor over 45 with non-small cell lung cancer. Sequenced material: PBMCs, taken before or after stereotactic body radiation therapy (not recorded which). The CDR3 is CASSRGREKLFF. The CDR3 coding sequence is TGCGCCAGCAGCCGAGGACGGGAAAAACTGTTTTTT.